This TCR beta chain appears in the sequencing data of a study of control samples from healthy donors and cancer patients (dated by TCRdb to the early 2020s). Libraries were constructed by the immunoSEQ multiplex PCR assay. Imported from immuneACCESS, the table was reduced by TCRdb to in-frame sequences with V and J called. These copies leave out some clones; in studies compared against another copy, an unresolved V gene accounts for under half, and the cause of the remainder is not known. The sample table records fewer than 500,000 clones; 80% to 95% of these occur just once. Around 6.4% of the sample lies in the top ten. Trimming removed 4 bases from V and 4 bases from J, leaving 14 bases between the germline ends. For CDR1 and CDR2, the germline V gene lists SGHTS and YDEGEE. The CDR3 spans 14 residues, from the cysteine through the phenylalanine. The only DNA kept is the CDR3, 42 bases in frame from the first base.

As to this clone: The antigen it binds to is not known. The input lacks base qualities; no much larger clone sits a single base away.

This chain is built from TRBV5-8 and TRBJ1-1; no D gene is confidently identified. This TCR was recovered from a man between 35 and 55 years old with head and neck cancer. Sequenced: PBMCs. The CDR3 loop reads CASSPRAPGTEAFF. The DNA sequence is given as TGTGCCAGCAGCCCCCGGGCCCCAGGCACTGAAGCTTTCTTT.